This T cell receptor beta chain was profiled in a study of human T cells and chemical hapten exposure. About the research overall: The variation in per-sample TCR yields arose mainly from small differences in pooled library volumes.

Time point here: pre-sensitization, week 0. The treatment denotes: therapeutic diphenylcyclopropenone sensitization with weekly scalp DPC. MiXCR was run by TCRdb on the RACE reads, yielding one entry per CDR3 protein. The sample shows tens of thousands of distinct CDR3 sequences, roughly 15% of them seen only once. Germline V gives CDR1 GTSNPN, CDR2 SVGIG (reference sequence). CDR3 length: 18 residues. The V end was cut by 0 bases, the J end by 5 bases, with 23 bases between. The sequence came from a woman between 50 and 59 years old with alopecia areata. Some clones in this sample may be carry-over from other donors' samples. The sequencing here drew on whole blood, taken in connection with sensitization to the hapten diphenylcyclopropenone (DPC). The chain uses TRBV30 and TRBJ2-1, with a possible D match to TRBD1 (6 bases). The chain's CDR3 is CAWSVFTMLGDKNNEQFF. CDR3 nucleotide sequence: TGTGCCTGGAGTGTCTTTACGATGTTGGGGGACAAAAACAATGAGCAGTTCTTC.